A selection of T cell receptor beta chains follows, all from one sample in a study of shared clonotypes between healthy human individuals. Repertoires were generated with immunoSEQ multiplex PCR, while TCRdb's copy carries only in-frame clones and drops some. The sample has around 700,000 clones, 72% seen once. The specimen was memory CD4+ T cells sorted from blood. These receptors were obtained from a woman under 40 in good health. Each CDR3 is given with its conserved first and last residue. The order of the fields is D gene, J gene, V gene, clone size, CDR3 protein, CDR3 DNA. A D gene is named only where the DNA matches it firmly. The listing skips clone size in some rows; elsewhere it reads once, few, many or a size class.

. TRBJ2-2 TRBV27 . CASRKFRTGELFF TGTGCCAGCAGAAAATTTCGGACCGGGGAGCTGTTTTTT
. TRBJ1-1 TRBV15 . CATNLGAMNTEAFF TGTGCCACCAACCTCGGGGCAATGAACACTGAAGCTTTCTTT
. TRBJ2-7 TRBV28 . CASSLRQGGQYF TGTGCCAGCAGTCTAAGACAGGGAGGGCAGTACTTC
. TRBJ2-3 TRBV5-4 . CASSLGGGPGETQYF TGTGCCAGCAGCTTGGGAGGGGGACCAGGAGAAACGCAGTATTTT
. TRBJ1-5 TRBV5-6 . CASSLQGVNQPQHF TGTGCCAGCAGCTTGCAAGGAGTCAATCAGCCCCAGCATTTT
TRBD1 TRBJ2-4 TRBV7-9 few CASSLGDSVANIQYF TGTGCCAGCAGCTTAGGGGACAGTGTAGCAAACATTCAGTACTTC
. TRBJ1-4 TRBV5-6 . CASSFGPQGEKLFF TGTGCCAGCAGCTTCGGGCCCCAAGGGGAAAAACTGTTTTTT
TRBD1 TRBJ1-4 TRBV4-1 . CASRNNRDRNEKLFF TGCGCCAGCAGAAATAACCGGGACAGAAATGAAAAACTGTTTTTT
TRBD2 TRBJ2-1 TRBV9 . CASSVLAGEYNEQFF TGTGCCAGCAGCGTATTAGCGGGAGAATACAATGAGCAGTTCTTC
. TRBJ2-2 TRBV7-8 . CASSPGRTNTGELFF TGTGCCAGCAGCCCAGGGCGAACGAACACCGGGGAGCTGTTTTTT
. TRBJ1-3 TRBV23-1 . CASSQSDLRTGAYFSGNTIYF TGCGCCAGCAGTCAATCGGATCTAAGAACAGGTGCCTATTTCTCTGGAAACACCATATATTTT
. TRBJ2-1 TRBV28 . CASSLVGEMNEQFF TGTGCCAGCAGTTTAGTGGGAGAGATGAATGAGCAGTTCTTC
. TRBJ1-4 TRBV4-1 . CASSQDLLGLLLNEKLFF TGCGCCAGCAGCCAAGATTTGTTAGGTCTTCTGTTAAATGAAAAACTGTTTTTT
. TRBJ2-5 TRBV29-1 . CSVYGETQYF TGCAGCGTTTATGGTGAGACCCAGTACTTC
. TRBJ2-7 TRBV5-1 . CASSLAVGDPYEQYF TGCGCCAGCAGCTTGGCCGTCGGGGACCCCTACGAGCAGTACTTC
. TRBJ2-5 TRBV2 . CASSEAVETQYF TGTGCCAGCAGTGAAGCAGTAGAGACCCAGTACTTC
. TRBJ2-1 TRBV5-6 . CASRRFVGEQFF TGTGCCAGCCGGAGGTTCGTGGGTGAGCAGTTCTTC
. TRBJ2-5 TRBV11-2 . CASSQGRETQYF TGTGCCAGCAGCCAGGGCCGGGAGACCCAGTACTTC
TRBD1 TRBJ2-2 TRBV9 . CASSATGPTNTGELFF TGTGCCAGCAGCGCGACAGGGCCTACGAACACCGGGGAGCTGTTTTTT
TRBD1 TRBJ1-2 TRBV28 . CASSQRTGGKGDGYTF TGTGCCAGCAGTCAGAGGACAGGGGGCAAAGGAGATGGCTACACCTTC
TRBD2 TRBJ2-2 TRBV10-1 once CALLPEILAGGNTGELFF TGCGCCCTGCTCCCAGAAATATTAGCGGGAGGGAACACCGGGGAGCTGTTTTTT
. TRBJ2-2 TRBV9 few CASSVVGTGELFF TGTGCCAGCAGCGTAGTGGGGACCGGGGAGCTGTTTTTT
TRBD1 TRBJ1-1 TRBV30 once CAWVGTQHRTGNLKRVNAFF TGTGCCTGGGTTGGTACTCAACACAGGACAGGGAATTTGAAGAGAGTGAACGCTTTCTTT
. TRBJ2-4 TRBV7-2 . CASSLARTANLDIQYF TGTGCCAGCAGCTTAGCCCGGACGGCCAATCTCGACATTCAGTACTTC
TRBD2 TRBJ2-7 TRBV5-1 . CASSLWASGRAVKSYEQYF TGCGCCAGCAGCTTGTGGGCTAGCGGGAGGGCGGTTAAGTCCTACGAGCAGTACTTC
. TRBJ1-4 TRBV7-6 . CASSKQGGEKLFF TGTGCCAGCAGTAAACAGGGTGGTGAAAAACTGTTTTTT
TRBD2 TRBJ2-7 TRBV28 . CASSSSGLAGAYEQYF TGTGCCAGCAGTTCATCAGGACTAGCGGGAGCCTACGAGCAGTACTTC
. TRBJ1-3 TRBV15 few CATRFVGGNTIYF TGTGCCACCAGGTTCGTAGGTGGAAACACCATATATTTT